The rows below give T cell receptor beta chains drawn from one sample of a study of cytomegalovirus exposure and HLA in healthy donors. The table came from immunoSEQ multiplex PCR; TCRdb's copy has only in-frame clones and leaves some out. The data hold 80,000 or so clones, with around 62% observed a single time. Sequenced sample: PBMCs. The receptors come from a male donor in good health and CMV-seropositive. CDR3s include the opening cysteine and the closing phenylalanine or tryptophan. Fields, in order: J gene, D gene, clone size, V gene, CDR3 DNA, CDR3 protein. A D gene is named only where the DNA matches it firmly. Clone size is not always given. Where it is, it says once, few, many or a class for expanded clones.

j_gene: TRBJ2-7
d_gene: -
abundance: -
v_gene: TRBV5-1
CDR3nt: TGCGCCAGCAGCTTGGGAGACAGATACGAGCAGTACTTC
CDR3aa: CASSLGDRYEQYF

j_gene: TRBJ2-7
d_gene: -
abundance: medium-sized
v_gene: TRBV19
CDR3nt: TGTGCCAGTAGCCCAGGGGCTTACGAGCAGTACTTC
CDR3aa: CASSPGAYEQYF

j_gene: TRBJ2-3
d_gene: -
abundance: -
v_gene: TRBV7-9
CDR3nt: TGTGCCAGCAGTTCTTCAGGTGGGACGCAGTATTTT
CDR3aa: CASSSSGGTQYF

j_gene: TRBJ1-3
d_gene: -
abundance: -
v_gene: TRBV19
CDR3nt: TGTGCCAGTAGTCTCCTCGATCGGACCATATATTTT
CDR3aa: CASSLLDRTIYF

j_gene: TRBJ2-7
d_gene: -
abundance: -
v_gene: TRBV4-1
CDR3nt: TGCGCCAGCAGCCAAGTTAGTGAATACGAGCAGTACTTC
CDR3aa: CASSQVSEYEQYF

j_gene: TRBJ2-7
d_gene: -
abundance: -
v_gene: TRBV6-6
CDR3nt: TGTGCCAGCAGTTACCCGAGCGCAGCCCCTTCCTACGAGCAGTACTTC
CDR3aa: CASSYPSAAPSYEQYF

j_gene: TRBJ1-3
d_gene: TRBD1
abundance: few
v_gene: TRBV19
CDR3nt: TGTGCCAGCGGACAGGGGGGAAACACCATATATTTT
CDR3aa: CASGQGGNTIYF

j_gene: TRBJ2-1
d_gene: TRBD2
abundance: many
v_gene: TRBV11-3
CDR3nt: TGTGCCAGCAGTCTAGCGGGCCCGAGCTCCTACAATGAGCAGTTCTTC
CDR3aa: CASSLAGPSSYNEQFF

j_gene: TRBJ2-2
d_gene: -
abundance: -
v_gene: TRBV30
CDR3nt: TGTGCCTGGAGCCGCGGGCCTTCGAACACCGGGGAGCTGTTTTTT
CDR3aa: CAWSRGPSNTGELFF

j_gene: TRBJ2-7
d_gene: TRBD1
abundance: -
v_gene: TRBV7-3
CDR3nt: TGTGCCAGCCCTTCACAGGGGTGGGGGGAGCAGTACTTC
CDR3aa: CASPSQGWGEQYF

j_gene: TRBJ1-6
d_gene: TRBD1
abundance: few
v_gene: TRBV27
CDR3nt: TGTGCCAGCAGTCGACAGGGGAGGGATTCACCCCTCCACTTT
CDR3aa: CASSRQGRDSPLHF

j_gene: TRBJ1-5
d_gene: TRBD1
abundance: few
v_gene: TRBV7-9
CDR3nt: TGTGCCAGCAGCACCACTCAGGGGGAGGATCAGCCCCAGCATTTT
CDR3aa: CASSTTQGEDQPQHF